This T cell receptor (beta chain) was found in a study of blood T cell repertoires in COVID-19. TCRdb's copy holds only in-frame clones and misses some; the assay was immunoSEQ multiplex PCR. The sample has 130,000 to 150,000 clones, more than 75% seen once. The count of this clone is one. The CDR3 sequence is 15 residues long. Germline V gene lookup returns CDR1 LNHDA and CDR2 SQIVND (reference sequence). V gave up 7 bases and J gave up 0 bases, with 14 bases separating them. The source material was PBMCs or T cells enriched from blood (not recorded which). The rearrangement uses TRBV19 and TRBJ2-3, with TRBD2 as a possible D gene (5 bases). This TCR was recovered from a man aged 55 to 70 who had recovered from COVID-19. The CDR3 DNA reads TGTGCCAGTAAAGTAGAGCGGATTAGCACAGATACGCAGTATTTT. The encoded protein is CASKVERISTDTQYF.